This T cell receptor (beta chain) was captured by sequencing in a study of cytomegalovirus exposure and HLA in healthy donors. Study in general: The same platform as the roughly 700 first-cohort repertoires was used for the 100 to 150 validation repertoires, a later analysis reported. Study-wide findings and caveats: TCR beta chains numbering more than 150 were designated cytomegalovirus-associated. Accounts indicate the classifier identified cytomegalovirus status with strong specificity and sensitivity.

Assay: immunoSEQ multiplex PCR; the TCRdb copy retains only in-frame clones and omits some. Among under 65,000 clones listed, roughly 90% were seen once. The CDR3 has 17 residues. CDR1 and CDR2 from the germline V gene are SEHNR and FQNEAQ (reference sequence). The V and J ends lost 3 bases and 4 bases respectively, with 22 bases between them. In its sample, this clone was seen once. The antigen is not known. The gene calls are TRBV7-9 and TRBJ2-7, with D possibly being TRBD1 (6 bases). The receptor's source is a woman between 18 and 29 years old in good health and CMV-seropositive. Sequencing was done on a sample of PBMCs. CDR3 region: CASSLYREARRNYEQYF. The DNA for the CDR3 is TGTGCCAGCAGCTTGTACAGGGAAGCCCGCCGGAATTACGAGCAGTACTTC.